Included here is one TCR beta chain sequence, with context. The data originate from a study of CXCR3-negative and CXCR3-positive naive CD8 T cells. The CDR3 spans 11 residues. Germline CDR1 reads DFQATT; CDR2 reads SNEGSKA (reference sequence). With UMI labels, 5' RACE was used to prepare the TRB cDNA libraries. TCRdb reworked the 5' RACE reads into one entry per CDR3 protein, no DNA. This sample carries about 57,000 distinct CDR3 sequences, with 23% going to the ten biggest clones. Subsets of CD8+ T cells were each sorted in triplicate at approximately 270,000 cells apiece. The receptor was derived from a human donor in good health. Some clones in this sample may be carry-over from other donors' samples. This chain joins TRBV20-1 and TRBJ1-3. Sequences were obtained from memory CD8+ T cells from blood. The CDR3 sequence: CSAGPGNTIYF.